This T cell receptor (beta chain) comes out of a study of shared clonotypes between healthy human individuals. Study overall: CD4 naive and CD4 memory each took three plates per donor, while CD8 naive took two and CD8 memory one.

The repertoire was sequenced with immunoSEQ multiplex PCR; TCRdb's copy has only in-frame clones and lacks some. The sample holds about a million clones, approximately 77% seen once. General study points: Lower generation probabilities were found for non-shared clonotypes than for those shared by all four donors. Few donors limited the genetic and exposure-history diversity represented.

This clone was seen only a few times. Its matching antigen is unknown. The CDR3 extends over 14 amino acids. With 4 bases removed from V and 1 base from J, the gap between germline ends came to 10 bases. Germline values: CDR1 LGHNT, CDR2 FRNRAP. The clonotype was recovered from a man aged 18 to 30 in good health. Some clones in this sample may be carry-over from other donors' samples. The sample consisted of memory CD4+ T cells from PBMCs. Subset meaning: CD45RA-negative fraction. This rearrangement joins TRBV12-5 to TRBJ1-1; D gene uncertain. CDR3 loop: CASGSGSRNTEAFF. Written as DNA, the CDR3 is TGTGCTAGTGGTTCAGGTAGCCGGAACACTGAAGCTTTCTTT.